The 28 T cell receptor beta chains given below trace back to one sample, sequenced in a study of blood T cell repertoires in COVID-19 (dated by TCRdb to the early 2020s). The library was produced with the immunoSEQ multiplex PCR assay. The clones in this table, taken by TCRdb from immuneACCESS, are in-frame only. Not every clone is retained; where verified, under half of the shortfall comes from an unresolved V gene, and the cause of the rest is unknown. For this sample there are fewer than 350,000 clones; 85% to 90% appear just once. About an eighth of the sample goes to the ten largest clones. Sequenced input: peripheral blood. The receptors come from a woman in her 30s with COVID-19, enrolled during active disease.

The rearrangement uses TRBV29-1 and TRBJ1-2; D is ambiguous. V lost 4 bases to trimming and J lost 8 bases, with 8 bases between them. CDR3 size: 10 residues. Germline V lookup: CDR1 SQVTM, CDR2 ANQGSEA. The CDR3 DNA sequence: TGCAGCGTTGGAACAGACGGCTACACCTTC. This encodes CSVGTDGYTF.

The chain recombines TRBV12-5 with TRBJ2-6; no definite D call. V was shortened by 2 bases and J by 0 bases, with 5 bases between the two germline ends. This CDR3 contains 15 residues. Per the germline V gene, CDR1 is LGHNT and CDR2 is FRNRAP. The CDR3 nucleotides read TGTGCTAGTGGTTTGCTGTCCTCTGGGGCCAACGTCCTGACTTTC. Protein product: CASGLLSSGANVLTF.

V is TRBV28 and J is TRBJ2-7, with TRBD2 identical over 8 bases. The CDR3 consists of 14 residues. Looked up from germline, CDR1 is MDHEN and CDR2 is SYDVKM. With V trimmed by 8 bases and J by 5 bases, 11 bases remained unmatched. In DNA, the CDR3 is TGTGCCAGCCGCCTGGCGGGGGGTGACGACGAGCAGTACTTC. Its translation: CASRLAGGDDEQYF.

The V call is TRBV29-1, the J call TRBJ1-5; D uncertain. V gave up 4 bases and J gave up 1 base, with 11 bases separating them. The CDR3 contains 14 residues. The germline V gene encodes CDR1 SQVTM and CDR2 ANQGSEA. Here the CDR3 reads CSVVNSGSNQPQHF. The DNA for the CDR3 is TGCAGCGTTGTAAATTCAGGCAGCAATCAGCCCCAGCATTTT.

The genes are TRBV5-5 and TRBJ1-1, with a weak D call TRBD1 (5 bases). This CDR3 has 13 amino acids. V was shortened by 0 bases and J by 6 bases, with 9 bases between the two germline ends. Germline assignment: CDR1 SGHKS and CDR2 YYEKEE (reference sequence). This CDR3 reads CASSLGWGAEAFF. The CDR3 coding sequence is TGTGCCAGCAGCTTGGGTTGGGGGGCTGAAGCTTTCTTT.

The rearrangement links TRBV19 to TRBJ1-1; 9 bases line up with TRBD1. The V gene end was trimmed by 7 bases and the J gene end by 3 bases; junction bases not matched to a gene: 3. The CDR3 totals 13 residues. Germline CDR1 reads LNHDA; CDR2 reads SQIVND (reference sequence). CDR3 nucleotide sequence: TGTGCCAGTACCGACAGGGGGGACACTGAAGCTTTCTTT. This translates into CASTDRGDTEAFF. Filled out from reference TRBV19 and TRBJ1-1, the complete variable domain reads DGGITQSPKYLFRKEGQNVTLSCEQNLNHDAMYWYRQDPGQGLRLIYYSQIVNDFQKGDIAEGYSVSREKKESFPLTVTSAQKNPTAFYLCASTDRGDTEAFFGQGTRLTVV.

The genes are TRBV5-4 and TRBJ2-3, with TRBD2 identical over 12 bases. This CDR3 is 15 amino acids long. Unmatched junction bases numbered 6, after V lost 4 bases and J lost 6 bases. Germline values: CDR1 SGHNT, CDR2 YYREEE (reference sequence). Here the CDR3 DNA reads TGTGCCAGCAGCCCCCTAGCGGGGGGGCGGGATACGCAGTATTTT. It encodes CASSPLAGGRDTQYF.

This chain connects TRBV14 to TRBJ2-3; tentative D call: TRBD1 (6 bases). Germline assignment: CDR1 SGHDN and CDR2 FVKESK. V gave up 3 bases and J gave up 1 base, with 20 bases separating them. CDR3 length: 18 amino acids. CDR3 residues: CASSQKQGLAWGTDTQYF. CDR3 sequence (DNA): TGTGCCAGCAGCCAGAAACAGGGTCTTGCTTGGGGCACAGATACGCAGTATTTT.

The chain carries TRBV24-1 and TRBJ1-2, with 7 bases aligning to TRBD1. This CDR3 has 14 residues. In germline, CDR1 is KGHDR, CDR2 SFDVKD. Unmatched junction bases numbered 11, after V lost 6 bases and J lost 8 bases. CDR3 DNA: TGTGCCACCAGTCTAGGACAGGTTTTGGTCGGCTACACCTTC. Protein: CATSLGQVLVGYTF.

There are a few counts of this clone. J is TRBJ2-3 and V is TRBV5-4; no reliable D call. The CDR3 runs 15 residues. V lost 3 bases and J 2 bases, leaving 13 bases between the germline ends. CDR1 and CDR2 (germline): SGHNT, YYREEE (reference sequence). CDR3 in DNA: TGTGCCAGCAGCTCCTACCTCCCGGTCACAGATACGCAGTATTTT. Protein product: CASSSYLPVTDTQYF.

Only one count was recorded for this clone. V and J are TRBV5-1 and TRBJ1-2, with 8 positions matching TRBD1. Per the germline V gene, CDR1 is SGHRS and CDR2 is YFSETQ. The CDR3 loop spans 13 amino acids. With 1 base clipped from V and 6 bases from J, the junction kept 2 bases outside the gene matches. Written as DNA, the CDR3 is TGCGCCAGCAGCTTGTTGACAGGGGATGGCTACACCTTC. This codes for CASSLLTGDGYTF.

Here the CDR3 DNA reads TGTGCCAGCTCACCCCTGGACAGGGTAGATACGCAGTATTTT. The encoded protein is CASSPLDRVDTQYF. The chain links TRBV18 to TRBJ2-3; TRBD1 agrees at 8 bases. This CDR3 contains 14 residues. CDR1 is KGHSH and CDR2 is LQKENI in the germline V gene. V lost 3 bases, J lost 5 bases, and 4 bases stayed unmatched.

CDR3 protein: CASSFLQGVDEQYF. CDR3 nucleotide sequence: TGCGCCAGCAGCTTTTTACAGGGGGTCGACGAGCAGTACTTC. The V gene is TRBV5-1, the J gene TRBJ2-7; 8 bases map to TRBD1. There are 14 residues in the CDR3. In germline, CDR1 is SGHRS, CDR2 YFSETQ. The V gene end was trimmed by 2 bases and the J gene end by 5 bases; junction bases not matched to a gene: 6.

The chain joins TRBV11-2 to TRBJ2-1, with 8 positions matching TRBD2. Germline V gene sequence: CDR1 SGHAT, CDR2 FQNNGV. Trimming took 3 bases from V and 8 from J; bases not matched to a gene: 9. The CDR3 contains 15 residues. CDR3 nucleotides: TGTGCCAGCAGCTTGACTAGCGCTGGGTCCGATGAGCAGTTCTTC. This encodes CASSLTSAGSDEQFF.

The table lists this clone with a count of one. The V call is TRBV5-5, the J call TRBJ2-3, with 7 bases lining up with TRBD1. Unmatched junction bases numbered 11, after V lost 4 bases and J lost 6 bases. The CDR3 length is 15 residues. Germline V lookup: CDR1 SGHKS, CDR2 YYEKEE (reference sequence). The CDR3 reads CASSLGPRGSDTQYF. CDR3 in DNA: TGTGCCAGCAGCCTCGGCCCCAGGGGGTCGGATACGCAGTATTTT.

The chain's CDR3 is CASSQGLAGGNTGELFF. The CDR3 coding sequence is TGCGCCAGCAGCCAAGGTCTAGCGGGGGGAAACACCGGGGAGCTGTTTTTT. V and J are TRBV4-1 and TRBJ2-2; 11 positions match TRBD2. The germline gives CDR1 MGHRA, CDR2 YSYEKL. The ends lost 1 base at V and 2 bases at J; junction bases unmatched: 3. The CDR3 length is 17 residues.

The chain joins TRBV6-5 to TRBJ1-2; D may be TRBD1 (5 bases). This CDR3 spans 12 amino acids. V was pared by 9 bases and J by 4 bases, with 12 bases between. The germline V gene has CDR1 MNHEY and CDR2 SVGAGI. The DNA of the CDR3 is TGTGCCAGTAGCGGGGGACCCTATGGCTACACCTTC. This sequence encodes CASSGGPYGYTF.

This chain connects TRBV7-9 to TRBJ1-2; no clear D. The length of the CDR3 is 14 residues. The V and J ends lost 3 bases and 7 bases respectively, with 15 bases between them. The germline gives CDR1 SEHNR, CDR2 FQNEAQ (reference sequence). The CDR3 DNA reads TGTGCCAGCAGCTTTGTCAGTTCTAGTGGTGGCTACACCTTC. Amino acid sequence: CASSFVSSSGGYTF.

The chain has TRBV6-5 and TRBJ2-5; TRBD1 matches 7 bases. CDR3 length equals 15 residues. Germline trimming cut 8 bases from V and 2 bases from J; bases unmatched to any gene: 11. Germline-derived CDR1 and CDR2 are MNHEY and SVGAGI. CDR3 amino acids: CASGKGATGQETQYF. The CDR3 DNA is TGTGCCAGCGGAAAAGGGGCGACAGGGCAAGAGACCCAGTACTTC.

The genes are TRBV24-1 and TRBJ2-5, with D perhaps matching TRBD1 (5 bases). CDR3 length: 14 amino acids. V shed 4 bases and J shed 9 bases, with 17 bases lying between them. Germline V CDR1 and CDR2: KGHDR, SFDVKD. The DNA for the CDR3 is TGTGCCACCAGTGACGCCGCGCGGTCAGGGCCCCAGTACTTC. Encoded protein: CATSDAARSGPQYF.

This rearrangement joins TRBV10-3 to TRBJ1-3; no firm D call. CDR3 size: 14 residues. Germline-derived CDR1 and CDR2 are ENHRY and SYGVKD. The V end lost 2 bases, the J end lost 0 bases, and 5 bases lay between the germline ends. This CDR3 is CAISELISGNTIYF. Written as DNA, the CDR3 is TGTGCCATCAGTGAGCTTATCTCTGGAAACACCATATATTTT.

CDR3 in DNA: TGTGCCAGCAGCCCCGGCCTTCCGGGCACCGGGGAGCTGTTTTTT. This gives the protein CASSPGLPGTGELFF. The chain joins TRBV7-7 to TRBJ2-2; D not resolved. Germline assignment: CDR1 SSHAT and CDR2 FNYEAQ (reference sequence). The V end lost 5 bases, the J end lost 4 bases, and 14 bases lay between the germline ends. The CDR3 is made up of 15 amino acids.

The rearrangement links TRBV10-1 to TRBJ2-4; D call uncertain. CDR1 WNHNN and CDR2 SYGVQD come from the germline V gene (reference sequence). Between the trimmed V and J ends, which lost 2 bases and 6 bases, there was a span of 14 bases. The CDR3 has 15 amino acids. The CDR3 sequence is CASSESRKPLNIQYF. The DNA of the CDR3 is TGCGCCAGCAGTGAGAGCCGAAAACCCCTAAACATTCAGTACTTC.

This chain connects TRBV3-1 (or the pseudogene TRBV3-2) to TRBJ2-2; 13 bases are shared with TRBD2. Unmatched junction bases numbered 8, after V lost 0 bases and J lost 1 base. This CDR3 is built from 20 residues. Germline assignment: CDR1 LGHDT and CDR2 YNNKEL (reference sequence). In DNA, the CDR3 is TGTGCCAGCAGCCAAGATCTAAGAACTAGCGGGGGGGTGAACACCGGGGAGCTGTTTTTT. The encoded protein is CASSQDLRTSGGVNTGELFF.

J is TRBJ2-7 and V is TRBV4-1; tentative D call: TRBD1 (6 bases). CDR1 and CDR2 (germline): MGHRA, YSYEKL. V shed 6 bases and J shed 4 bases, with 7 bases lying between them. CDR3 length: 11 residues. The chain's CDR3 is CASRGGYEQYF. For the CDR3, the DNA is TGCGCCAGCAGAGGGGGTTACGAGCAGTACTTC.

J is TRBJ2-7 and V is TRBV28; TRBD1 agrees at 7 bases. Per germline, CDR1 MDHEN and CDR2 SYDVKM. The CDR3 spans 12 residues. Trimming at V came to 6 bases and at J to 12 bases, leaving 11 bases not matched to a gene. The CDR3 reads CASSLRQGSPYF. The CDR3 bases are TGTGCCAGCAGCCTCAGACAGGGCTCGCCGTACTTC.

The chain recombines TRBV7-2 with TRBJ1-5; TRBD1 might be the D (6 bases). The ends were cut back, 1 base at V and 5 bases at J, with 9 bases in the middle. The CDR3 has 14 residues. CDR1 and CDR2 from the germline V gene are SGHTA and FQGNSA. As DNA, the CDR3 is TGTGCCAGCAGCTTAGGGGCAGGGGATCAGCCCCAGCATTTT. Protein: CASSLGAGDQPQHF.

CDR3 sequence: CASSFSLGGYEQYF. The CDR3 nucleotides are TGTGCCAGCAGCTTCAGCCTCGGGGGCTACGAGCAGTACTTC. The V gene is TRBV11-2, the J gene TRBJ2-7; D might be TRBD2 (6 bases). Trimming took 3 bases from V and 3 from J, leaving 12 bases between them. Germline CDR1 SGHAT, CDR2 FQNNGV. This CDR3 contains 14 residues.